One sample yielded the 24 T cell receptor beta chains listed below, sequenced in a study of T cell responses to AZD1222 COVID-19 vaccine. Only in-frame clones appear in the TCRdb table, and some are missing; sequencing was by immunoSEQ multiplex PCR. The sample lists 150,000 to 160,000 clones, around nine tenths occurring once. Specimen: peripheral blood, collected after recovery from COVID-19. Receptor source: an adult who had recovered from COVID-19.

The genes are TRBV7-2 and TRBJ1-1, with D perhaps matching TRBD1 (5 bases). Germline assignment: CDR1 SGHTA and CDR2 FQGNSA. This CDR3 region has 14 residues. Trimming stripped 1 base from V and 10 bases from J, with 16 bases between. CDR3 sequence reads: CASSLGWGRERAFF. CDR3 nucleotide sequence: TGTGCCAGCAGCTTAGGTTGGGGGAGGGAGCGAGCTTTCTTT. The full variable domain, its missing parts supplied by reference TRBV7-2 and TRBJ1-1, is GAGVSQSPSNKVTEKGKDVELRCDPISGHTALYWYRQSLGQGLEFLIYFQGNSAPDKSGLPSDRFSAERTGGSVSTLTIQRTQQEDSAVYLCASSLGWGRERAFFGQGTRLTVV.

The chain carries TRBV19 and TRBJ1-5; no clear D. The CDR3 runs to 15 residues. Trimming left V 6 bases short and J 7 bases short, with 19 bases between. Germline loops: CDR1 LNHDA, CDR2 SQIVND (reference sequence). This CDR3 reads CASSGGRTFEQPQHF. Here the CDR3 DNA reads TGTGCCAGTAGCGGAGGGCGGACCTTCGAGCAGCCCCAGCATTTT.

The chain couples TRBV7-2 to TRBJ1-1; 8 bases fit TRBD1. V dropped 3 bases and J dropped 5; count of bases not matched to a gene: 5. CDR1 is SGHTA, CDR2 FQGNSA, per germline. The CDR3 loop spans 14 amino acids. CDR3 in amino acids: CASSFQGARTEAFF. As DNA, the CDR3 is TGTGCCAGCAGCTTTCAGGGGGCACGGACTGAAGCTTTCTTT.

This chain connects TRBV27 to TRBJ1-2; possible D gene TRBD1, 6 bases. Trimming left V 7 bases short and J 8 bases short, with 17 bases between. The CDR3 is 13 amino acids. The V gene's germline CDR1 is MNHEY and CDR2 SMNVEV (reference sequence). The CDR3 here is CASTQNRELGYTF. In DNA form, the CDR3 reads TGTGCCAGCACGCAAAACAGGGAATTAGGCTACACCTTC.

This clone is a singleton in its sample. The chain carries TRBV10-3 and TRBJ1-4; D unresolved. V lost 3 bases to trimming and J lost 10 bases, with 9 bases between them. This CDR3 comprises 12 residues. Germline-derived CDR1 and CDR2 are ENHRY and SYGVKD. The CDR3 protein is CAISDGGGKLFF. CDR3 in DNA: TGTGCCATCAGTGACGGAGGAGGAAAACTGTTTTTT.

The chain couples TRBV11-2 to TRBJ2-3, with TRBD1 identical over 7 bases. The CDR3 sequence is 19 residues long. The germline gives CDR1 SGHAT, CDR2 FQNNGV. V shed 4 bases and J 0 bases; nucleotides not matched to a gene: 16. The CDR3 region is CASSWTLTGQLTSTDTQYF. The CDR3 DNA follows: TGTGCCAGCAGCTGGACCCTAACGGGACAGCTAACTAGCACAGATACGCAGTATTTT.

J is TRBJ2-7 and V is TRBV27; D might be TRBD1 (5 bases). This CDR3 has 15 residues. Trimming took off 0 bases at V and 3 bases at J, with 12 bases between the two ends. Per the germline V gene, CDR1 is MNHEY and CDR2 is SMNVEV (reference sequence). CDR3 nucleotides: TGTGCCAGCAGTTTATCCTCCCCACAGGACTACGAGCAGTACTTC. It yields the protein CASSLSSPQDYEQYF.

This clone was recorded a few times. V is TRBV19 and J is TRBJ1-5, with D possibly matching TRBD1 (5 bases). V dropped 8 bases and J dropped 4 bases, with 12 bases sitting between them. The CDR3 sequence is 13 residues long. Germline-derived CDR1 and CDR2 are LNHDA and SQIVND (reference sequence). DNA of the CDR3: TGTGCCAGTCAGTTCGGGGGGAATCAGCCCCAGCATTTT. Translation gives CASQFGGNQPQHF.

The rearrangement uses TRBV7-8 and TRBJ2-3, with 9 bases aligning to TRBD2. The CDR3 is 18 residues long. With V trimmed by 5 bases and J by 2 bases, 14 bases remained unmatched. Per the germline V gene, CDR1 is SGHVS and CDR2 is FQNEAQ. The CDR3 DNA reads as TGTGCCAGCAGCCCCCGGTTTAGCGGGGGCCAACCCACAGATACGCAGTATTTT. It is translated as CASSPRFSGGQPTDTQYF.

This clone has only one observation. V gene TRBV29-1 combines with J gene TRBJ1-3; D is perhaps TRBD1 (5 bases). The CDR3 consists of 15 residues. Germline loops: CDR1 SQVTM, CDR2 ANQGSEA. Trimming took 1 base from V and 0 from J, leaving 10 bases between them. The CDR3 coding sequence is TGCAGCGTTGAAGCGGGGGACGGCTCTGGAAACACCATATATTTT. It specifies CSVEAGDGSGNTIYF. The full variable domain, in which reference TRBV29-1 and TRBJ1-3 provide the parts outside the CDR3, is SAVISQKPSRDICQRGTSLTIQCQVDSQVTMMFWYRQQPGQSLTLIATANQGSEATYESGFVIDKFPISRPNLTFSTLTVSNMSPEDSSIYLCSVEAGDGSGNTIYFGEGSWLTVV.

CDR3 amino acids: CASSEGLAGGTPDTQYF. DNA for the CDR3: TGTGCCAGCAGCGAGGGACTAGCGGGGGGGACCCCAGATACGCAGTATTTT. The rearrangement joins TRBV7-2 to TRBJ2-3; 16 positions match TRBD2. Trimming at V came to 5 bases and at J to 4 bases, leaving 6 bases not matched to a gene. CDR1 and CDR2 (germline): SGHTA, FQGNSA. The length of the CDR3 is 17 residues.

This chain links TRBV6-5 with TRBJ1-5; 7 bases line up with TRBD1. Germline V CDR1 and CDR2: MNHEY, SVGAGI. The V gene end was trimmed by 4 bases and the J gene end by 5 bases; junction bases not matched to a gene: 5. This CDR3 spans 14 amino acids. CDR3: CASSSTGEYQPQHF. CDR3 nucleotide sequence: TGTGCCAGCAGTTCCACAGGGGAATATCAGCCCCAGCATTTT.

This rearrangement joins TRBV5-5 to TRBJ2-7, with TRBD1 as a possible D gene (5 bases). Deletions cut 4 bases from V and 0 bases from J, with 17 bases between. This CDR3 contains 16 residues. The germline V gene has CDR1 SGHKS and CDR2 YYEKEE (reference sequence). The CDR3 loop is CASSPFRDSRSYEQYF. The CDR3 DNA reads TGTGCCAGCAGCCCGTTTCGTGACAGCCGCTCCTACGAGCAGTACTTC. Complete variable domain (other parts from reference TRBV5-5 and TRBJ2-7): DAGVTQSPTHLIKTRGQQVTLRCSPISGHKSVSWYQQVLGQGPQFIFQYYEKEERGRGNFPDRFSARQFPNYSSELNVNALLLGDSALYLCASSPFRDSRSYEQYFGPGTRLTVT.

The chain uses TRBV20-1 and TRBJ1-5, with D maybe TRBD1 (5 bases). With 3 bases removed from V and 3 bases from J, the gap between germline ends came to 12 bases. The CDR3 is 14 residues long. Germline V gives CDR1 DFQATT, CDR2 SNEGSKA (reference sequence). The CDR3 spells CSASPGHNNQPQHF. In DNA, the CDR3 is TGCAGTGCTAGTCCCGGACATAACAATCAGCCCCAGCATTTT.

CDR3 loop: CASSLEAGVGYTF. CDR3 nucleotide sequence: TGTGCCAGCAGCTTAGAGGCAGGGGTCGGCTACACCTTC. The chain carries TRBV7-9 and TRBJ1-2, with D maybe TRBD1 (6 bases). V was clipped by 1 base and J by 8 bases, with 11 bases between them. Germline loops: CDR1 SEHNR, CDR2 FQNEAQ (reference sequence). The CDR3 length is 13 residues.

CDR3 region: CASSQKRGNSPLHF. In DNA, the CDR3 is TGTGCCAGTAGTCAAAAGCGGGGGAATTCACCCCTCCACTTT. The rearrangement joins TRBV19 to TRBJ1-6; possibly TRBD1 for D (5 bases). The V and J ends lost 5 bases and 7 bases respectively, with 12 bases between them. CDR1 and CDR2 from the germline V gene are LNHDA and SQIVND (reference sequence). The CDR3 has 14 amino acids.

The V gene is TRBV27, the J gene TRBJ2-1; D may be TRBD1 (6 bases). Trimming left V 5 bases short and J 7 bases short, with 12 bases between. This CDR3 is built from 13 residues. CDR1 and CDR2 from the germline V gene are MNHEY and SMNVEV (reference sequence). As DNA, the CDR3 is TGTGCCAGCAGTGCAATACAGGGTAATGAGCAGTTCTTC. It is translated as CASSAIQGNEQFF.

This clone was detected only a few times. Within the sample, other DNA sequences also encode this same CDR3. The chain links TRBV7-2 to TRBJ1-2; D gene ambiguous. This CDR3 region has 15 residues. V lost 1 base, J lost 0 bases, and 9 bases lay in between. Germline V gene lookup returns CDR1 SGHTA and CDR2 FQGNSA. CDR3 sequence: CASSLDGGTNYGYTF. CDR3 nucleotide sequence: TGTGCCAGCAGCTTAGATGGCGGCACTAACTATGGCTACACCTTC.

The chain carries TRBV18 and TRBJ1-5; D is undetermined. Germline V gene lookup returns CDR1 KGHSH and CDR2 LQKENI. V lost 2 bases, J lost 4 bases, and 9 bases lay in between. The CDR3 covers 14 residues. The CDR3 spells CASSPEAGNQPQHF. CDR3 sequence (DNA): TGTGCCAGCTCACCAGAGGCAGGAAATCAGCCCCAGCATTTT.

The rearrangement uses TRBV4-3 and TRBJ1-5; D remains unclear. This CDR3 has 15 amino acids. Per the germline V gene, CDR1 is LGHNA and CDR2 is YSLEER. With 0 bases removed from V and 0 bases from J, the gap between germline ends came to 6 bases. This CDR3 is CASSQDVSSNQPQHF. CDR3 coding DNA: TGCGCCAGCAGCCAAGATGTCAGTAGCAATCAGCCCCAGCATTTT.

The chain carries TRBV6-5 and TRBJ2-7, with 7 bases matching TRBD1. Per the germline V gene, CDR1 is MNHEY and CDR2 is SVGAGI. J was trimmed by 3 bases and V by 6 bases; bases with no gene match: 11. The length of the CDR3 is 15 residues. The CDR3 sequence: CASSLEQGTFYEQYF. In nucleotides, the CDR3 is TGTGCCAGCAGCCTGGAACAGGGGACCTTCTACGAGCAGTACTTC.

This chain connects TRBV4-2 to TRBJ2-3, with no clear D. This CDR3 region has 12 residues. V shed 1 base and J shed 6 bases, with 5 bases lying between them. CDR1 is LGHNA, CDR2 YNFKEQ, per germline. CDR3 protein: CASSQVPDTQYF. The CDR3, as DNA: TGTGCCAGCAGCCAAGTCCCGGATACGCAGTATTTT.

The V gene is TRBV27, the J gene TRBJ1-1, with D unclear. V gave up 0 bases and J gave up 1 base, with 6 bases separating them. Per germline, CDR1 MNHEY and CDR2 SMNVEV (reference sequence). This CDR3 is built from 14 residues. The CDR3 region is CASSLSAGNTEAFF. As DNA, the CDR3 is TGTGCCAGCAGTTTATCGGCAGGGAACACTGAAGCTTTCTTT.

This clone was seen a handful of times. The rearrangement uses TRBV2 and TRBJ2-7; 7 bases align to TRBD1. The germline gives CDR1 SNHLY, CDR2 FYNNEI. V lost 6 bases to trimming and J lost 0 bases; unmatched junction nucleotides: 5. This CDR3 has 14 amino acids. The DNA for the CDR3 is TGTGCCAGCAGATTACAGGGGAACTCCTACGAGCAGTACTTC. Protein product: CASRLQGNSYEQYF.